This T cell receptor (beta chain) is drawn from a study of blood T cell repertoires in COVID-19. Study-level background: There were acute and convalescent COVID-19 samples, and they came from the United States, Italy and Spain. Sample material is recorded as cDNA or gDNA derived from T cells, B-cell-depleted T cells, or PBMCs.

Repertoires were generated with immunoSEQ multiplex PCR, while TCRdb's copy carries only in-frame clones and drops some. The table includes approximately 330,000 clones, 85% to 90% detected once. Two negative PCRs, clearance, or symptom resolution had been documented for recovered Cohort 3 donors. Deletions cut 4 bases from V and 2 bases from J, with 20 bases between. The CDR3 consists of 17 residues. Germline CDR1 is PRHDT and CDR2 is FYEKMQ (reference sequence). The V and J genes are TRBV13 and TRBJ1-1, with D perhaps matching TRBD1 (6 bases). This receptor was obtained from a woman in her 30s who had recovered from COVID-19. Material for sequencing was PBMCs or T cells enriched from blood (not recorded which). The CDR3 loop is CASSYQPLGQTNTEAFF. The CDR3 DNA follows: TGTGCCAGCAGCTACCAACCCCTCGGACAGACTAACACTGAAGCTTTCTTT.